These 20 T cell receptor beta chains were sequenced from one sample in a study of vaccination effects on CD4 cells after COVID-19. Sequenced by immunoSEQ multiplex PCR; TCRdb stores in-frame clones only, minus some. The sample lists approximately 76,000 clones, around 79% occurring once. These receptors have no identified antigens. In the ViraFEST assay, antigen-specific CD4+ clonotypes were identified by expansion after peptide-pool stimulation. Culture proceeded for about 11 days, and CD4+ T cells were then isolated. Nobody among the vaccine recipients had prior SARS-CoV-2 infection (nucleocapsid antibodies were negative). The sample consisted of CD4+ T cells from PBMCs cultured with SARS-CoV-2 spike peptides, taken before COVID-19 vaccination. These receptor sequences come from a human donor who received a COVID-19 vaccine.

This chain connects TRBV7-2 to TRBJ2-3; D gene uncertain. Germline V lookup: CDR1 SGHTA, CDR2 FQGNSA. V lost 5 bases and J lost 6, with 15 bases in between. There are 14 residues in the CDR3. CDR3 DNA: TGTGCCAGCAGCCCTGGGGTTGTTCTGGATACGCAGTATTTT. This sequence encodes CASSPGVVLDTQYF.

V and J are TRBV6-5 and TRBJ2-3; D uncertain. CDR3 length: 12 amino acids. V dropped 5 bases and J dropped 3 bases, with 6 bases sitting between them. The germline V gene encodes CDR1 MNHEY and CDR2 SVGAGI. The CDR3 coding sequence is TGTGCCAGCAGTAGCACTACAGATACGCAGTATTTT. Amino acid sequence: CASSSTTDTQYF.

V and J are TRBV4-1 and TRBJ2-2, with D possibly TRBD2 on 7 matching bases. The CDR3 sequence is 20 residues long. V dropped 1 base and J dropped 7 bases, with 28 bases sitting between them. Germline V CDR1 and CDR2: MGHRA, YSYEKL. The CDR3 coding sequence is TGCGCCAGCAGCCAAGGATTAGGAGGAAAAGGGGGGGCCGCTTTCGGGGAGCTGTTTTTT. Residues: CASSQGLGGKGGAAFGELFF.

The gene calls are TRBV6-2 or TRBV6-3 and TRBJ1-5, with 7 bases identical to TRBD1. J was trimmed by 5 bases and V by 5 bases; bases with no gene match: 9. The CDR3 consists of 15 residues. CDR1 is MNHEY, CDR2 SVGEGT, per germline. The CDR3 DNA follows: TGTGCCAGCAGTAGAAGGGGGCGCGGAGATCAGCCCCAGCATTTT. Residues: CASSRRGRGDQPQHF.

This chain links TRBV5-6 with TRBJ2-5; no clear D gene. Trimming stripped 0 bases from V and 2 bases from J, with 5 bases between. The CDR3 has 13 residues. Germline CDR1 SGHDT, CDR2 YYEEEE. The CDR3 is CASSLVQQETQYF. The DNA of the CDR3 is TGTGCCAGCAGCTTGGTACAGCAAGAGACCCAGTACTTC.

This sequence joins TRBV5-1 and TRBJ2-3; 8 bases are shared with TRBD2. The CDR3 length is 16 residues. Germline trimming cut 4 bases from V and 2 bases from J; bases unmatched to any gene: 9. In germline, CDR1 is SGHRS, CDR2 YFSETQ. As DNA, the CDR3 is TGCGCCAGCAGCCTACCGACTAGCGCAATCACAGATACGCAGTATTTT. Protein product: CASSLPTSAITDTQYF.

The chain couples TRBV18 to TRBJ1-5; 10 bases are a match to TRBD1. With 4 bases clipped from V and 7 bases from J, the junction kept 4 bases outside the gene matches. The CDR3 contains 14 residues. In germline, CDR1 is KGHSH, CDR2 LQKENI. The CDR3 spells CASSLGQGTQPQHF. CDR3 bases: TGTGCCAGCTCACTGGGACAGGGGACCCAGCCCCAGCATTTT.

The gene calls are TRBV18 and TRBJ2-3, with D tentatively TRBD2 (6 bases). The CDR3 is 15 residues long. CDR1 KGHSH and CDR2 LQKENI come from the germline V gene. Deletions cut 6 bases from V and 3 bases from J, with 16 bases between. DNA of the CDR3: TGTGCCAGCTCTCAGAGTATCGGGGGTACAGATACGCAGTATTTT. Translating gives CASSQSIGGTDTQYF.

This clone is a singleton in its sample. The chain joins TRBV2 to TRBJ1-2; D uncertain. Germline CDR1 and CDR2: SNHLY and FYNNEI. Trimming took off 7 bases at V and 8 bases at J, with 20 bases between the two ends. The CDR3 spans 14 residues. The CDR3 DNA sequence: TGTGCCAGCACCCTTATTGCCTACCCCTCGGGCTACACCTTC. This encodes CASTLIAYPSGYTF.

The chain combines TRBV12-5 with TRBJ1-3; 7 bases agree with TRBD1. The J segment lost 4 bases and the V segment lost 0 bases, leaving 9 bases of the junction unmatched. Germline V gives CDR1 LGHNT, CDR2 FRNRAP. CDR3 length equals 17 residues. The CDR3 nucleotides are TGTGCTAGTGGTTTGGTATGGGGTACAGGGGCAGGAAACACCATATATTTT. Protein sequence: CASGLVWGTGAGNTIYF.

The chain employs TRBV10-3 and TRBJ2-5; 9 positions match TRBD1. Germline-derived CDR1 and CDR2 are ENHRY and SYGVKD. V was pared by 4 bases and J by 5 bases, with 8 bases of the junction left unmatched. The CDR3 extends over 15 amino acids. The CDR3 bases are TGTGCCATCAGTGCTACCGGGACAGGGAGGGAGACCCAGTACTTC. Encoded protein: CAISATGTGRETQYF.

This chain joins TRBV10-1 and TRBJ2-1; D tentatively reads TRBD1 or TRBD2 (5 bases each). This CDR3 contains 14 residues. With 4 bases removed from V and 4 bases from J, the gap between germline ends came to 11 bases. The V gene's germline CDR1 is WNHNN and CDR2 SYGVQD (reference sequence). CDR3 bases: TGCGCCAGCAGTGTCAGGGACCCTTACAATGAGCAGTTCTTC. Amino acids: CASSVRDPYNEQFF.

The chain employs TRBV7-9 and TRBJ1-6; D ambiguous. The V and J ends lost 4 bases and 1 base respectively, with 11 bases between them. Germline CDR1 SEHNR, CDR2 FQNEAQ (reference sequence). The CDR3 has 16 residues. The CDR3 loop is CASSSPKGSYNSPLHF. CDR3 bases: TGTGCCAGCAGCTCACCAAAGGGTTCCTATAATTCACCCCTCCACTTT.

The V call is TRBV5-1, the J call TRBJ2-5; 8 nucleotides line up with TRBD1. CDR3 length: 14 residues. After removal of 1 base from V and 4 bases from J, the junction contained 3 bases not matched to a gene. Germline V gene sequence: CDR1 SGHRS, CDR2 YFSETQ. In nucleotides, the CDR3 is TGCGCCAGCAGCTTGCCACAGGGGGGAGAGACCCAGTACTTC. This sequence encodes CASSLPQGGETQYF.

This chain joins TRBV19 and TRBJ2-5; maybe TRBD2 (7 bases). The CDR3 consists of 15 residues. The V gene's germline CDR1 is LNHDA and CDR2 SQIVND (reference sequence). Trimming removed 6 bases at V and 5 bases at J, with 19 bases between. CDR3 nucleotide sequence: TGTGCCAGTAGCCAGGACCTAAGGGGGGGGGAGACCCAGTACTTC. It translates to CASSQDLRGGETQYF.

V gene TRBV4-3 combines with J gene TRBJ2-1; 7 bases are a match to TRBD1. The junction had 5 bases not matched to a gene; V was cut back by 3 bases and J by 0 bases. The CDR3 has 16 residues. Germline CDR1 reads LGHNA; CDR2 reads YSLEER. Here the CDR3 reads CASSQRTGSSYNEQFF. DNA of the CDR3: TGCGCCAGCAGCCAGAGGACAGGAAGCTCCTACAATGAGCAGTTCTTC.

This clone was seen only once. The DNA for the CDR3 is TGTGCCAGCAGCGCGTCCGGGACTAGCACAGATACGCAGTATTTT. Translation: CASSASGTSTDTQYF. The chain links TRBV6-5 to TRBJ2-3, with D perhaps TRBD2 (6 bases). This CDR3 has 15 amino acids. Trimming cost V 6 bases and J 0 bases, with 13 bases left between them. The germline gives CDR1 MNHEY, CDR2 SVGAGI.

The chain joins TRBV6-6 to TRBJ1-2; D unclear. Trimming cost V 7 bases and J 5 bases, with 17 bases left between them. The CDR3 extends over 14 amino acids. Germline CDR1 is MNHNY and CDR2 is SVGAGI (reference sequence). The CDR3 reads CASTRLAGGYGYTF. For the CDR3, the DNA is TGTGCCAGCACTCGGTTGGCAGGCGGTTATGGCTACACCTTC.

CDR3: CASSLGLAVSTDTQYF. DNA for the CDR3: TGTGCCAGCAGCTTGGGACTAGCGGTTAGCACAGATACGCAGTATTTT. This chain uses TRBV5-8 with TRBJ2-3; 9 bases are a match to TRBD2. Germline V gene lookup returns CDR1 SGHTS and CDR2 YDEGEE. Losses at the gene ends were 0 bases for V and 0 bases for J; bases not matched to a gene: 2. This CDR3 comprises 16 residues.

The V call is TRBV15, the J call TRBJ1-6; TRBD1 matches at 8 bases. This CDR3 is 17 amino acids long. Germline V lookup: CDR1 LNHNV, CDR2 YYDKDF (reference sequence). The junction had 10 bases not matched to a gene; V was cut back by 0 bases and J by 9 bases. As DNA, the CDR3 is TGTGCCACCAGCAGAGATCTAGGACAGGGATCGGGTTCACCCCTCCACTTT. It encodes CATSRDLGQGSGSPLHF.